Presented here are 7 T cell receptor beta chains from one specimen sequenced in a study of CD8+ T cells in alopecia areata. Following extraction, RNA underwent reverse transcription to cDNA, which served as the sequencing template. The assay was immunoSEQ multiplex PCR, and TCRdb's table has in-frame clones only and misses some. The counts give more than 90,000 clones, none of them seen only once; around 20% is held by the top ten. Source material: lesional skin. The receptors shown here come from a C3H/HeJ mouse with alopecia areata. Mouse MHC haplotype: H2-k.

To note about this clone: Mouse names are used for the genes. The read comes to an end 4 residues before the CDR3 does, leaving the germline J gene to fill in the end. This rearrangement joins TRBV1 to TRBJ2-1; a weak D match, TRBD1 (6 bases). The CDR3 covers 16 residues. V dropped 0 bases and J dropped 4 bases, with 13 bases sitting between them. Germline values: CDR1 NSQYPW, CDR2 LRSPGD (reference sequence). The part of the CDR3 DNA that was read is TGCACCTGCAGTGCAGAGGGACGGGACAAATATGCT. Translating it yields CTCSAEGRDKYA. The entire CDR3 protein reads CTCSAEGRDKYAEQFF.

This clone was detected only a few times. The protein in this entry is translated from the DNA; at residue 13 it differs from the protein listed in TCRdb. Any gene name here is a mouse gene name. Read coverage stops 3 residues before the CDR3 terminus; the germline J gene supplies the remainder. The chain uses TRBV13-2 and TRBJ1-3, with TRBD1 matching over 7 bases. Germline V gives CDR1 NNHNN, CDR2 SYGAGS (reference sequence). V lost 0 bases, J lost 0 bases, and 3 bases stayed unmatched. The CDR3 is 16 amino acids. The CDR3 spells CASGDVGQYSGNTLYF. The sequenced part of the CDR3 DNA is TGTGCCAGCGGTGATGTGGGACAGTATTCTGGAAATACG.

This clone showed up just a few times. All gene names here are mouse names. The sequence runs out 4 residues before the end of the CDR3; the remainder is reconstructed from the germline J gene. Other DNA sequences from this sample encode an identical CDR3 as well. The chain is built from TRBV1 and TRBJ2-3, with 8 bases matching TRBD1. The CDR3 is 16 residues long. Germline V gene lookup returns CDR1 NSQYPW and CDR2 LRSPGD (reference sequence). The ends lost 3 bases at V and 0 bases at J; junction bases unmatched: 5. This CDR3 reads CTCSALTGGSAETLYF. The part of the CDR3 DNA that was read is TGCACCTGCAGTGCCCTTACAGGGGGTAGTGCAGAA.

Comment on this clone: Mouse names are used for the genes. The CDR3 extends 4 residues past the end of the read, so its final part is completed from the germline J gene. This chain connects TRBV19 to TRBJ2-5; 11 nucleotides line up with TRBD2. CDR1 and CDR2 from the germline V gene are FNHDT and SITEND (reference sequence). There are 15 residues in the CDR3. CDR3 DNA (partial): TGTGCCAGCAGTGCTCAGGGACTGGGGGAAGAC. Translated: CASSAQGLGED. Given in full, the CDR3 is CASSAQGLGEDTQYF.

For this clone: Each gene name is a mouse one. The sequenced fragment ends 4 residues before the CDR3 boundary, so the rest is inferred from the germline J gene. V gene TRBV13-3 combines with J gene TRBJ1-4; weak D call: TRBD1 (6 bases). V gave up 7 bases and J gave up 4 bases, with 11 bases separating them. The germline V gene encodes CDR1 NNHDY and CDR2 SYVADS. The CDR3 sequence is 13 residues long. CDR3 DNA, as far as it was read: TGTGCCAGCGCGGGGGGCGACAACGAA. It specifies CASAGGDNE. The CDR3 as a whole reads CASAGGDNERLFF. The full variable domain, with the rest looked up from reference TRBV13-3 and TRBJ1-4, is EAAVTQSPRSKVAVTGGKVTLSCHQTNNHDYMYWYRQDTGHGLRLIHYSYVADSTEKGDIPDGYKASRPSQENFSLILELASLSQTAVYFCASAGGDNERLFFGHGTKLSVL.

This clone was observed a few times. The genes are named according to mouse. The read terminates 4 residues ahead of where the CDR3 ends, so the germline J gene completes it. This chain connects TRBV13-3 to TRBJ2-5; 8 bases agree with TRBD1. CDR1 is NNHDY and CDR2 is SYVADS in the germline V gene. This CDR3 region has 14 residues. The junction had 3 bases not matched to a gene; V was cut back by 5 bases and J by 1 base. CDR3 protein: CASRDREYQDTQYF. The sequenced part of the CDR3 DNA is TGTGCCAGCAGGGACAGGGAATACCAAGAC.

This clone was recorded a few times. Gene names are mouse gene names. The CDR3 end is not reached by the read, which stops 4 residues before it; the germline J gene fills it in. V is TRBV19 and J is TRBJ2-7; D perhaps matches TRBD1 (6 bases). This CDR3 spans 12 amino acids. In germline, CDR1 is FNHDT, CDR2 SITEND (reference sequence). The germline V and J ends were trimmed by 7 bases and 2 bases, with 10 bases remaining between them. CDR3 residues: CASGDITYEQYF. The sequenced part of the CDR3 DNA is TGTGCCAGCGGGGACATAACCTAT. The full variable domain, with the rest looked up from reference TRBV19 and TRBJ2-7, is GGIITQTPKFLIGQEGQKLTLKCQQNFNHDTMYWYRQDSGKGLRLIYYSITENDLQKGDLSEGYDASREKKSSFSLTVTSAQKNEMAVFLCASGDITYEQYFGPGTRLTVL.